Listed below are T cell receptor beta chains from one sample, sequenced in a study of beta chain features in type 1 diabetes. Profiled with immunoSEQ multiplex PCR; TCRdb holds only in-frame clones, not every one. The sample shows around 300,000 clones, 11% to 15% of them seen only once. The sample consisted of central memory CD4+ T cells from blood. These receptors came from a man under 40 in good health. Both conserved end residues are trimmed from each CDR3. Each record gives: CDR3 length, J gene, V gene, CDR3 protein.

len: 12
j_gene: TRBJ2-5
v_gene: TRBV10-3
CDR3aa: AIRDGGAAETQY

len: 13
j_gene: TRBJ2-1
v_gene: TRBV4-1
CDR3aa: ASSSPGRKPNEQF

len: 13
j_gene: TRBJ1-5
v_gene: TRBV7-9
CDR3aa: ASSLAQAVNQPQH

len: 14
j_gene: TRBJ2-1
v_gene: TRBV7-2
CDR3aa: ASSQDSGGKFNEQF

len: 13
j_gene: TRBJ1-5
v_gene: TRBV6-1
CDR3aa: ASSEDRGANQPQH

len: 10
j_gene: TRBJ1-1
v_gene: TRBV6-1
CDR3aa: ASSGRNTEAF

len: 12
j_gene: TRBJ2-1
v_gene: TRBV14
CDR3aa: ASSQYPGYNEQF

len: 14
j_gene: TRBJ2-1
v_gene: TRBV28
CDR3aa: ASKAGAGGSYNEQF

len: 13
j_gene: TRBJ2-7
v_gene: TRBV7-7
CDR3aa: ASSLGAGTGFEQY

len: 11
j_gene: TRBJ2-1
v_gene: TRBV29-1
CDR3aa: SSEGGAYNEQF

len: 12
j_gene: TRBJ1-3
v_gene: TRBV19
CDR3aa: ASSMGFGGNTIY

len: 14
j_gene: TRBJ2-3
v_gene: TRBV5-4
CDR3aa: ASSLGGLAGTDTQY

len: 13
j_gene: TRBJ2-1
v_gene: TRBV2
CDR3aa: ASSPGGGGVVEQF

len: 11
j_gene: TRBJ2-1
v_gene: TRBV7-2
CDR3aa: ASSPAFGNEQF

len: 13
j_gene: TRBJ2-7
v_gene: TRBV2
CDR3aa: ASREGQGAPYEQY

len: 10
j_gene: TRBJ1-2
v_gene: TRBV2
CDR3aa: ASSEAGFGYT

len: 14
j_gene: TRBJ2-7
v_gene: TRBV4-3
CDR3aa: ASSQGPVRGWSEQY

len: 12
j_gene: TRBJ1-2
v_gene: TRBV7-2
CDR3aa: ASSSRDGARGYT

len: 10
j_gene: TRBJ2-5
v_gene: TRBV30
CDR3aa: AWSEPGSTQY

len: 11
j_gene: TRBJ2-4
v_gene: TRBV29-1
CDR3aa: SVSTSGANIQY

len: 14
j_gene: TRBJ2-1
v_gene: TRBV4-1
CDR3aa: ASSQAFQSSYNEQF

len: 13
j_gene: TRBJ2-1
v_gene: TRBV9
CDR3aa: ASSVLGGLYNEQF

len: 11
j_gene: TRBJ1-1
v_gene: TRBV5-6
CDR3aa: ASSLRLNTEAF

len: 13
j_gene: TRBJ2-1
v_gene: TRBV7-8
CDR3aa: ASSFGTTSGYEQF

len: 13
j_gene: TRBJ1-1
v_gene: TRBV10-3
CDR3aa: AISESAQLNTEAF

len: 15
j_gene: TRBJ2-3
v_gene: TRBV14
CDR3aa: ASSQLLPPNPTDTQY

len: 13
j_gene: TRBJ2-3
v_gene: TRBV5-4
CDR3aa: ASSGSGRKSDTQY

len: 10
j_gene: TRBJ2-2
v_gene: TRBV9
CDR3aa: ASSVLTGELF